Many counts were recorded for the clone carrying this T cell receptor (beta chain). Its specificity is unknown. Volunteers from a blood bank in Maryland, USA, made up the healthy controls. Per germline, CDR1 SGHRS and CDR2 YFSETQ. The V gene end was trimmed by 0 bases and the J gene end by 5 bases; junction bases not matched to a gene: 9. The CDR3 runs 17 residues. The output of every sequencing run exceeded 160 million TCR-beta sequences, derived from 15-18 subjects. TCRdb passed the 5' RACE reads through MiXCR, listing each CDR3 protein once. The data hold 50,000 or so distinct CDR3 sequences, with approximately 10% observed a single time. This entry is derived from a study of neurological immune-mediated disorders. Study-wide results and limits: It was HTLV-1-associated myelopathy that showed the most TCR clonal expansion, while multiple sclerosis showed the least, falling below healthy controls.

This chain uses TRBV5-1 with TRBJ2-2; TRBD2 agrees at 8 bases. This sequence originates from a man between 60 and 70 years old in good health. The sequencing input was PBMCs. CDR3 region: CASSLGPAGEITGELFF. CDR3 in DNA: TGCGCCAGCAGCTTGGGGCCAGCGGGGGAGATAACCGGGGAGCTGTTTTTT.